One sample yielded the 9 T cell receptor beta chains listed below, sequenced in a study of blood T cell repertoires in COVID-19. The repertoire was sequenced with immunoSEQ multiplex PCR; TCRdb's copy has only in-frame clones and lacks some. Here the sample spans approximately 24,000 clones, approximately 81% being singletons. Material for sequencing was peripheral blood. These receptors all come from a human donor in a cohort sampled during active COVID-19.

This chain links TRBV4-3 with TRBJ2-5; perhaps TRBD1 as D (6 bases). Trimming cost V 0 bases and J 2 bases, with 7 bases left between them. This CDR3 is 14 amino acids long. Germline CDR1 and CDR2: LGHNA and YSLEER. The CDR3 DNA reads TGCGCCAGCAGCCAAGAAGACAGGCAAGAGACCCAGTACTTC. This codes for CASSQEDRQETQYF.

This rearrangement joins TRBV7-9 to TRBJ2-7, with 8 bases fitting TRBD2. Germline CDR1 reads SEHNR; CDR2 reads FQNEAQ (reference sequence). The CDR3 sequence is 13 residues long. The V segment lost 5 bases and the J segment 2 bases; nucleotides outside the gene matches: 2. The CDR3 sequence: CASSQTSAYEQYF. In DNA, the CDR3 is TGTGCCAGCAGCCAGACTAGCGCCTACGAGCAGTACTTC.

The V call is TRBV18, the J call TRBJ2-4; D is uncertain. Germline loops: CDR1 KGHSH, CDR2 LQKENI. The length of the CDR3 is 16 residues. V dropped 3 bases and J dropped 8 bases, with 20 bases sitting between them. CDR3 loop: CASSPFGPRFEDIQYF. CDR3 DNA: TGTGCCAGCTCACCGTTTGGCCCGCGGTTCGAGGACATTCAGTACTTC.

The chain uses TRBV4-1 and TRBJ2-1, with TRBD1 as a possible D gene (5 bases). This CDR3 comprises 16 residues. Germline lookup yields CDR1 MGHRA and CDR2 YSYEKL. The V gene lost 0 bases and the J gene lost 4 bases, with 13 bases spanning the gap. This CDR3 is CASSQDSRQPYNEQFF. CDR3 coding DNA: TGCGCCAGCAGCCAAGATTCGAGACAGCCATACAATGAGCAGTTCTTC.

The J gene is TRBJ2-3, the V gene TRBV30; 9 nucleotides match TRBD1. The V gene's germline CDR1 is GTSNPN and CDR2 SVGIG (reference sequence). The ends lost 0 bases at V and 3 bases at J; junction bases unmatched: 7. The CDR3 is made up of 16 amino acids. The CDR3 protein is CAWSVDGDRATDTQYF. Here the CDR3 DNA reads TGTGCCTGGAGTGTAGATGGGGACAGGGCGACAGATACGCAGTATTTT.

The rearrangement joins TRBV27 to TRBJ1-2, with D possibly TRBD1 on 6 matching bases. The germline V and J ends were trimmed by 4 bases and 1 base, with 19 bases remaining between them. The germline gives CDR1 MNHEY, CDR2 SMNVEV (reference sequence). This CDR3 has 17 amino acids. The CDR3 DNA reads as TGTGCCAGCAGTTCTAAATCTATAAGGGACAATAACTATGGCTACACCTTC. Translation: CASSSKSIRDNNYGYTF.

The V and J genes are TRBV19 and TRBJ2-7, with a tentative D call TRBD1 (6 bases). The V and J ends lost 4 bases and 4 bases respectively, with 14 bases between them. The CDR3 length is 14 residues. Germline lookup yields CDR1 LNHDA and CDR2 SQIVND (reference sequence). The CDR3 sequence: CASSNQGREYEQYF. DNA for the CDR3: TGTGCCAGTAGTAATCAGGGGCGAGAGTACGAGCAGTACTTC. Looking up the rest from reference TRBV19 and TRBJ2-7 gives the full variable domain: DGGITQSPKYLFRKEGQNVTLSCEQNLNHDAMYWYRQDPGQGLRLIYYSQIVNDFQKGDIAEGYSVSREKKESFPLTVTSAQKNPTAFYLCASSNQGREYEQYFGPGTRLTVT.

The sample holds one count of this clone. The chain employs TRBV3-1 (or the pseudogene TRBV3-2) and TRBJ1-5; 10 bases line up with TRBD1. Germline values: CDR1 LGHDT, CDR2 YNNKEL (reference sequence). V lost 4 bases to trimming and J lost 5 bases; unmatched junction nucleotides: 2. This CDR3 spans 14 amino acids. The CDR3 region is CASSRTGGDQPQHF. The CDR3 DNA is TGTGCCAGCAGCCGGACAGGGGGAGATCAGCCCCAGCATTTT.

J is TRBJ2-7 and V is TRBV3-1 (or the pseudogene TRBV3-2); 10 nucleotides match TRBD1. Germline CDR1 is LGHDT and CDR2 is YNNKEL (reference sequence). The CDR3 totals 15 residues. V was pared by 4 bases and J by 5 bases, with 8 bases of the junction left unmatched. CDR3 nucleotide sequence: TGTGCCAGCAGCCTACCGGGACAGGGGAGCAACGAGCAGTACTTC. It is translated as CASSLPGQGSNEQYF.